This TCR beta chain is from a study of T cell repertoires in aging, cancer and after chemotherapy. A few counts support this clonotype. Germline V gene sequence: CDR1 SGHTA, CDR2 FQGNSA. The V gene end was trimmed by 5 bases and the J gene end by 5 bases; junction bases not matched to a gene: 4. The CDR3 runs 13 residues. A mixed TRB-A/B primer pool amplified rearranged TRB by multiplex touch-down PCR. TCRdb analysed the multiplex PCR reads with MiXCR anew, one entry per CDR3 protein. The sample holds 2,500 to 3,500 distinct CDR3 sequences; about 24% are singletons and the top ten take around 6%. The template was genomic DNA from peripheral blood, not RNA.

This sequence originates from a human donor with a solid tumor. V is TRBV7-2 and J is TRBJ1-2, with 8 bases matching TRBD1. The sample taken for sequencing was blood. This CDR3 reads CASSRQGMYGYTF. The CDR3 DNA reads TGTGCCAGCAGCAGACAGGGGATGTATGGCTACACCTTC.